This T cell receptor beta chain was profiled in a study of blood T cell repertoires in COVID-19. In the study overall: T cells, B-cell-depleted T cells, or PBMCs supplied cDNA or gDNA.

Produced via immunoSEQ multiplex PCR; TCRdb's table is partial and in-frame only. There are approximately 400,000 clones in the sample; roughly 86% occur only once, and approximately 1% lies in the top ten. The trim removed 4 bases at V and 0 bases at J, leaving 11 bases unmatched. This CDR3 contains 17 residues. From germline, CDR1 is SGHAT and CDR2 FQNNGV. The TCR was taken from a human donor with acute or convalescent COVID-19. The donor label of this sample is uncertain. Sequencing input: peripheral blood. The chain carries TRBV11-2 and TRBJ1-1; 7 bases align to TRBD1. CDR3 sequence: CASSWKQGIGLNTEAFF. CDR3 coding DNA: TGTGCCAGCAGCTGGAAACAGGGGATTGGTTTGAACACTGAAGCTTTCTTT.